Listed below are T cell receptor beta chains from one sample, sequenced in a study of blood T cell repertoires in COVID-19. Assay used: immunoSEQ multiplex PCR; TCRdb lists only in-frame clones, some missing. Of 150,000 or so clones in the sample, roughly 84% were seen once. Sequencing input: PBMCs or T cells enriched from blood (not recorded which). These receptors were taken from a woman aged 45-59 years who had recovered from COVID-19. The CDR3 runs from the conserved cysteine through the conserved F or W. The D gene is left open where the match is weak. Expanded clones get a size class; other rows say once, few or many, or leave the size out.

TRBV18	TRBJ2-6	.	.	TGTGCCAGCTCACCCAGCTCTGGGGCCAACGTCCTGACTTTC	CASSPSSGANVLTF
TRBV19	TRBJ2-1	.	.	TGTGCCAGTAGTATGCCGGTGAGCTATGAGCAGTTCTTC	CASSMPVSYEQFF
TRBV9	TRBJ2-5	TRBD2	.	TGTGCCAGCAGCGTCGGGACTAGCGGGCCGGAGACCCAGTACTTC	CASSVGTSGPETQYF
TRBV28	TRBJ1-3	.	.	TGTGCCACGACGGGAGGACAAGCACCTGGAAACACCATATATTTT	CATTGGQAPGNTIYF
TRBV4-2	TRBJ1-2	TRBD1	once	TGTGCCAGCACCGTCGACAGGGAGAGAGACTATGGCTACACCTTC	CASTVDRERDYGYTF
TRBV2	TRBJ2-2	TRBD1	.	TGTGCCAGCAGTAAAGGACAGGGTAGGGAAGGAGGCACCGGGGAGCTGTTTTTT	CASSKGQGREGGTGELFF
TRBV6-2/TRBV6-3	TRBJ2-1	TRBD2	.	TGTGCCAGCAGTTACTCTCTAGCGGGAGTTTTGAGCTCCTACAATGAGCAGTTCTTC	CASSYSLAGVLSSYNEQFF
TRBV12-1	TRBJ2-2	.	once	TGTGCCAGCAGCTTTGAGGGAAGAGGGCAGTCGAACACCGGGGAGCTGTTTTTT	CASSFEGRGQSNTGELFF
TRBV11-3	TRBJ2-2	.	.	TGTGCCAGCAGCTTAGTCAGCCCCCGGAGGACCGGGGAGCTGTTTTTT	CASSLVSPRRTGELFF
TRBV18	TRBJ2-2	TRBD2	.	TGTGCCAGCTCACCACTTAATAGCGGGGTGAACACCGGGGAGCTGTTTTTT	CASSPLNSGVNTGELFF
TRBV19	TRBJ1-5	.	.	TGTGCCAGTAGTATTGCGCAATGGAGCCCCGGCCATCCTACCAATCAGCCCCAGCATTTT	CASSIAQWSPGHPTNQPQHF
TRBV7-2	TRBJ2-7	.	.	TGTGCCAGCAGCTTGCTCCGGGACTCGATCCAGTACTTC	CASSLLRDSIQYF
TRBV19	TRBJ1-5	.	.	TGTGCCAGTAGTGCCCGGGACACGAATCAGCCCCAGCATTTT	CASSARDTNQPQHF
TRBV29-1	TRBJ2-7	.	.	TGCAGCGTTGCGGACTCAGCCTACGAGCAGTACTTC	CSVADSAYEQYF
TRBV2	TRBJ2-5	.	.	TGTGCCAGCAGGGATGGGGGGGAGACCCAGTACTTC	CASRDGGETQYF
TRBV10-3	TRBJ2-3	TRBD2	.	TGTGCCATCAGCGGACTAGCGAGCACAGATACGCAGTATTTT	CAISGLASTDTQYF
TRBV28	TRBJ1-3	.	.	TGTGCCAGCAGTTCCGCGGGTGAGAGCTCTGGAAACACCATATATTTT	CASSSAGESSGNTIYF
TRBV18	TRBJ2-5	TRBD2	.	TGTGCCAGCTCACCACTAGCGGGGGCACAAGAGACCCAGTACTTC	CASSPLAGAQETQYF
TRBV4-3	TRBJ1-1	.	once	TGCGCCAGCAGCCAGGCCCTAGGACAGTTAAACACTGAAGCTTTCTTT	CASSQALGQLNTEAFF
TRBV2	TRBJ1-3	.	.	TGTGCCAGCACCACAAACAGGCTTCTAGCGGGAAACACCATATATTTT	CASTTNRLLAGNTIYF
TRBV19	TRBJ2-2	.	.	TGTGCCAGTAGTATAGTCAGTCCCACCGGGGAGCTGTTTTTT	CASSIVSPTGELFF
TRBV7-2	TRBJ2-3	.	.	TGTGCCAGCAGCTTTCGGCGGGGCGGCGGGACAGATACGCAGTATTTT	CASSFRRGGGTDTQYF
TRBV5-1	TRBJ2-3	.	.	TGCGCCAGCAGCGTATTAGCGAGCACAGATACGCAGTATTTT	CASSVLASTDTQYF